This T cell receptor beta chain was sequenced in a study of cytomegalovirus exposure and HLA in healthy donors. The primer mix had 60 Vbeta and 13 Jbeta primers. Clones were read by immunoSEQ multiplex PCR, and TCRdb kept only the in-frame ones, dropping some. The table shows about 130,000 clones, with roughly 72% occurring only once. For this clone: Its target is not known.

Donors were nominally healthy when sampled, though unrecorded immune exposures were likely. General study findings and limits: Most of the CMV-associated TCR beta chains (in a later analysis) appeared to be HLA-restricted. Immune exposure information available was restricted to CMV serostatus.

Germline-derived CDR1 and CDR2 are LGHNA and YNFKEQ. CDR3 length: 13 residues. V shed 1 base and J 14 bases; nucleotides not matched to a gene: 5. The chain joins TRBV4-2 to TRBJ2-1; 10 positions agree with TRBD2. The source of this sequence is a woman between 45 and 65 years old in good health and CMV-seronegative. The sample comprised PBMCs. The CDR3 reads CASSQGASGRKFF. The CDR3 region has the DNA TGTGCCAGCAGCCAAGGGGCTAGCGGGAGAAAGTTCTTC.